This T cell receptor beta chain was captured by sequencing in a study of beta chain features in type 1 diabetes. Study-wide results and limits: Moderate but significant shortening of TCRB CDR3s was recorded in all four CD4+ subsets from Type 1 diabetes patients.

Note on this clone: Its antigen is currently unknown. Other nucleotide sequences from this sample produce the same CDR3.

The sequenced template was cDNA made from the entire isolated RNA. The data were produced by immunoSEQ multiplex PCR, yet TCRdb's version contains in-frame clones alone and is incomplete. Among roughly 330,000 clones listed, roughly 14% were seen once. The CDR3 is 14 amino acids. V lost 6 bases and J lost 1; bases outside the gene matches: 3. Germline CDR1 KGHSH, CDR2 LQKENI. This chain uses TRBV18 with TRBJ2-5; 9 nucleotides match TRBD2. Specimen: naive CD4+ T cells from blood. The TCR originated in a woman aged 18-30 years with type 1 diabetes. The CDR3 coding sequence is TGTGCCAGCTCCCCGGGACTAGCCCAAGAGACCCAGTACTTC. Its protein product is CASSPGLAQETQYF.